Following are 27 T cell receptor beta chains from one sample sequenced in a study of blood T cell repertoires in COVID-19. Repertoires were generated with immunoSEQ multiplex PCR, while TCRdb's copy carries only in-frame clones and drops some. The data hold about 240,000 clones, with 83% observed a single time. The sample comprised PBMCs or T cells enriched from blood (not recorded which). The receptors come from a woman aged 40 to 55 who had been exposed to COVID-19.

The rearrangement links TRBV5-4 to TRBJ2-1; D gene ambiguous. CDR1 is SGHNT, CDR2 YYREEE, per germline (reference sequence). This CDR3 contains 16 residues. V dropped 3 bases and J dropped 1 base, with 14 bases sitting between them. Written as DNA, the CDR3 is TGTGCCAGCAGCTCCGCCCAGGATAGATCCTACAATGAGCAGTTCTTC. Its protein product is CASSSAQDRSYNEQFF.

This sequence joins TRBV2 and TRBJ2-1, with D tentatively TRBD2 (6 bases). Germline V gene data show CDR1 as SNHLY and CDR2 as FYNNEI. This CDR3 contains 16 residues. With 2 bases removed from V and 5 bases from J, the gap between germline ends came to 16 bases. CDR3 protein: CASSERAPGGNNEQFF. CDR3 coding DNA: TGTGCCAGCAGTGAAAGGGCCCCAGGAGGGAACAATGAGCAGTTCTTC.

The chain links TRBV4-2 to TRBJ1-1, with 7 positions matching TRBD1. Unmatched junction bases numbered 4, after V lost 0 bases and J lost 0 bases. CDR3 length equals 16 residues. In germline, CDR1 is LGHNA, CDR2 YNFKEQ. The DNA of the CDR3 is TGTGCCAGCAGCCAAGATCCGGGACAGTTGAACACTGAAGCTTTCTTT. Protein sequence: CASSQDPGQLNTEAFF.

The rearrangement joins TRBV9 to TRBJ2-3; TRBD2 might be the D (9 bases). V was shortened by 0 bases and J by 5 bases, with 22 bases between the two germline ends. The CDR3 sequence is 18 residues long. Germline V gene data show CDR1 as SGDLS and CDR2 as YYNGEE. This CDR3 reads CASSVALGGGDRRDTQYF. CDR3 nucleotide sequence: TGTGCCAGCAGCGTAGCGTTGGGCGGGGGGGACAGGAGAGATACGCAGTATTTT.

The chain employs TRBV19 and TRBJ2-3, with TRBD2 matching 7 bases. The CDR3 runs 14 residues. V dropped 0 bases and J dropped 5; count of bases not matched to a gene: 2. Germline V lookup: CDR1 LNHDA, CDR2 SQIVND (reference sequence). The chain's CDR3 is CASSIDRGEDTQYF. CDR3 nucleotide sequence: TGTGCCAGTAGTATAGATCGGGGGGAAGATACGCAGTATTTT. Complete variable domain (other parts from reference TRBV19 and TRBJ2-3): DGGITQSPKYLFRKEGQNVTLSCEQNLNHDAMYWYRQDPGQGLRLIYYSQIVNDFQKGDIAEGYSVSREKKESFPLTVTSAQKNPTAFYLCASSIDRGEDTQYFGPGTRLTVL.

The gene calls are TRBV19 and TRBJ1-3; TRBD1 aligns across 12 bases. The CDR3 length is 16 residues. Germline CDR1 reads LNHDA; CDR2 reads SQIVND (reference sequence). V was clipped by 3 bases and J by 3 bases; unmatched bases: 3. The CDR3 loop is CASSIGDRGLGNTIYF. The CDR3 DNA reads as TGTGCCAGTAGTATTGGGGACAGGGGGCTTGGAAACACCATATATTTT.

The chain is built from TRBV5-1 and TRBJ2-3; 7 bases align to TRBD1. Germline lookup yields CDR1 SGHRS and CDR2 YFSETQ. The CDR3 consists of 17 residues. The junction had 7 bases not matched to a gene; V was cut back by 0 bases and J by 0 bases. DNA for the CDR3: TGCGCCAGCAGCTTGGGTATCGGGACAGCAAGCACAGATACGCAGTATTTT. It yields the protein CASSLGIGTASTDTQYF. Full variable domain (outside the CDR3, taken from reference TRBV5-1 and TRBJ2-3): KAGVTQTPRYLIKTRGQQVTLSCSPISGHRSVSWYQQTPGQGLQFLFEYFSETQRNKGNFPGRFSGRQFSNSRSEMNVSTLELGDSALYLCASSLGIGTASTDTQYFGPGTRLTVL.

This sequence joins TRBV10-3 and TRBJ2-1, with D possibly matching TRBD2 (6 bases). This CDR3 is built from 16 residues. CDR1 and CDR2 from the germline V gene are ENHRY and SYGVKD. V lost 2 bases and J lost 3, with 14 bases in between. CDR3 in DNA: TGTGCCATCAGTGAGGGATGGATGCGGGACTACAATGAGCAGTTCTTC. Translating it yields CAISEGWMRDYNEQFF.

This chain links TRBV10-3 with TRBJ1-2, with D tentatively TRBD1 (6 bases). Looked up from germline, CDR1 is ENHRY and CDR2 is SYGVKD. The CDR3 consists of 15 residues. V gave up 3 bases and J gave up 7 bases, with 18 bases separating them. The CDR3: CAISERAGEWSGYTF. As DNA, the CDR3 is TGTGCCATCAGTGAACGGGCAGGGGAGTGGTCTGGCTACACCTTC.

Comments on this clone: An end of the junction differs from the germline gene, which may be a read error. The genes are TRBV4-1 and TRBJ2-5; 9 bases line up with TRBD2. Germline assignment: CDR1 MGHRA and CDR2 YSYEKL. The CDR3 loop spans 16 amino acids. In DNA, the CDR3 is TGCGCCAGCAGCAAAGAAAACGGCGGCGGGGGGGCAACCCAGTACTTC. Amino acids: CASSKENGGGGATQYF.

The rearrangement joins TRBV3-1 (or the pseudogene TRBV3-2) to TRBJ1-3; D may be TRBD1 (6 bases). Trimming took off 0 bases at V and 4 bases at J, with 10 bases between the two ends. The CDR3 loop spans 15 amino acids. Germline V gene sequence: CDR1 LGHDT, CDR2 YNNKEL (reference sequence). This chain's CDR3 is CASSQDFRGGNTIYF. The CDR3 nucleotides are TGTGCCAGCAGCCAAGATTTCAGGGGCGGAAACACCATATATTTT.

This clone occurred once. The chain employs TRBV7-8 and TRBJ2-7; a possible D gene is TRBD2 (6 bases). The CDR3 consists of 14 residues. Germline V gene lookup returns CDR1 SGHVS and CDR2 FQNEAQ. The V end was cut by 0 bases, the J end by 3 bases, with 9 bases between. As DNA, the CDR3 is TGTGCCAGCAGCTTAGCGCAGGGACTCTACGAGCAGTACTTC. Protein: CASSLAQGLYEQYF.

The CDR3 coding sequence is TGTGCCAGCAGTTCCCGCCCGGGACTAGCGGGCACTAGCTCCTACAATGAGCAGTTCTTC. Amino acid sequence: CASSSRPGLAGTSSYNEQFF. The V and J genes are TRBV6-2 or TRBV6-3 and TRBJ2-1; the match to TRBD2 covers 12 bases. This CDR3 comprises 20 residues. V shed 4 bases and J 0 bases; nucleotides not matched to a gene: 13. CDR1 MNHEY and CDR2 SVGEGT come from the germline V gene.

The rearrangement joins TRBV3-1 (or the pseudogene TRBV3-2) to TRBJ1-4, with TRBD1 identical over 11 bases. Germline V gene lookup returns CDR1 LGHDT and CDR2 YNNKEL (reference sequence). The CDR3 has 16 amino acids. The V and J ends lost 3 bases and 2 bases, in that order; junction bases with no gene match: 2. CDR3: CASSHRDRGTNEKLFF. The DNA for the CDR3 is TGTGCCAGCAGCCACCGGGACAGGGGGACTAATGAAAAACTGTTTTTT.

The chain has TRBV2 and TRBJ1-6, with 10 bases matching TRBD1. Germline-derived CDR1 and CDR2 are SNHLY and FYNNEI. The V gene end was trimmed by 8 bases and the J gene end by 0 bases; junction bases not matched to a gene: 10. The length of the CDR3 is 18 residues. The CDR3 DNA follows: TGTGCCAGCCTAGGCGGGACAGGGGTCCGCTCCTATAATTCACCCCTCCACTTT. This codes for CASLGGTGVRSYNSPLHF.

The J gene is TRBJ2-1, the V gene TRBV7-6, with 10 positions matching TRBD2. The V gene's germline CDR1 is SGHVS and CDR2 FNYEAQ. Trimming cost V 5 bases and J 8 bases; bases outside gene matches: 15. The CDR3 has 17 amino acids. CDR3 protein: CASSAQPPSGGADEQFF. Here the CDR3 DNA reads TGTGCCAGCAGCGCCCAACCCCCCAGCGGGGGGGCGGATGAGCAGTTCTTC.

The chain is built from TRBV28 and TRBJ1-6, with 7 bases identical to TRBD1. Trimming cost V 10 bases and J 11 bases; bases outside gene matches: 14. The CDR3 is made up of 14 amino acids. The V gene's germline CDR1 is MDHEN and CDR2 SYDVKM. This CDR3 is CATTQGFLTTPLHF. CDR3 nucleotide sequence: TGTGCCACCACACAGGGGTTTTTGACGACACCCCTCCACTTT. Variable domain in full (rest from reference TRBV28 and TRBJ1-6): DVKVTQSSRYLVKRTGEKVFLECVQDMDHENMFWYRQDPGLGLRLIYFSYDVKMKEKGDIPEGYSVSREKKERFSLILESASTNQTSMYLCATTQGFLTTPLHFGNGTRLTVT.

This rearrangement joins TRBV7-2 to TRBJ1-1, with 9 bases that match TRBD1. The CDR3 is 17 amino acids. Looked up from germline, CDR1 is SGHTA and CDR2 is FQGNSA. Germline trimming cut 5 bases from V and 2 bases from J; bases unmatched to any gene: 12. The DNA for the CDR3 is TGTGCCAGCAGCCTACCGGACAGGGGAGGCTCTAACACTGAAGCTTTCTTT. This codes for CASSLPDRGGSNTEAFF.

The chain recombines TRBV21-1 with TRBJ1-5; the table's D call, TRBD1, was not checked against the DNA. TRBV21-1 is listed as a pseudogene. The CDR3 totals 13 residues. CDR3 sequence reads: CASSKQTNQPQHF. CDR3 bases: TGTGCCAGCAGCAAACAGACAAATCAGCCCCAGCATTTT.

V and J are TRBV12-1 and TRBJ2-3; no DNA check was done on the table's D call, TRBD1. TRBV12-1 is tagged as a pseudogene. The CDR3 loop spans 24 amino acids. DNA for the CDR3: TGTGCCAGCAGCTTTGCGCACGATTGCCCCGGGACAGGGTCGGATCAAAATAGCACAGATACGCAGTATTTT. Protein sequence: CASSFAHDCPGTGSDQNSTDTQYF.

The chain combines TRBV28 with TRBJ1-5; perhaps TRBD1 as D (5 bases). The CDR3 has 15 amino acids. CDR1 is MDHEN, CDR2 SYDVKM, per germline. V was trimmed by 3 bases and J by 4 bases, leaving 13 bases between them. The CDR3 loop is CASSFTDRLNQPQHF. The CDR3 DNA reads as TGTGCCAGCAGTTTTACAGACAGACTTAATCAGCCCCAGCATTTT.

The V gene is TRBV28, the J gene TRBJ1-2, with 8 bases identical to TRBD1. V trimming: 2 bases; J trimming: 5 bases; junction bases outside the gene matches: 7. There are 15 residues in the CDR3. Germline values: CDR1 MDHEN, CDR2 SYDVKM. The CDR3 DNA follows: TGTGCCAGCAGTTTAGTGGACAGGGAGGGGTATGGCTACACCTTC. Translating gives CASSLVDREGYGYTF.

This clone was counted once. The rearrangement links TRBV3-1 (or the pseudogene TRBV3-2) to TRBJ2-4; D is ambiguous. Germline V CDR1 and CDR2: LGHDT, YNNKEL (reference sequence). CDR3 size: 14 residues. Trimming removed 3 bases at V and 0 bases at J, with 6 bases between. The CDR3 sequence is CASSHPRAKNIQYF. CDR3 DNA sequence: TGTGCCAGCAGCCACCCCCGAGCCAAAAACATTCAGTACTTC.

J is TRBJ1-3 and V is TRBV18, with D possibly TRBD1 on 6 matching bases. Trimming removed 4 bases at V and 0 bases at J, with 10 bases between. Germline loops: CDR1 KGHSH, CDR2 LQKENI. The CDR3 is made up of 15 amino acids. The CDR3 DNA sequence: TGTGCCAGCTCACGCGCACAGGGCTCTGGAAACACCATATATTTT. Protein: CASSRAQGSGNTIYF. The variable domain in full, completed from reference TRBV18 and TRBJ1-3, reads NAGVMQNPRHLVRRRGQEARLRCSPMKGHSHVYWYRQLPEEGLKFMVYLQKENIIDESGMPKERFSAEFPKEGPSILRIQQVVRGDSAAYFCASSRAQGSGNTIYFGEGSWLTVV.

The chain recombines TRBV4-1 with TRBJ2-2; 11 nucleotides match TRBD1. With V trimmed by 4 bases and J by 2 bases, 3 bases remained unmatched. This CDR3 comprises 16 residues. Germline lookup yields CDR1 MGHRA and CDR2 YSYEKL. The DNA for the CDR3 is TGCGCCAGCAGCCGACGGACAGGGGGCAACACCGGGGAGCTGTTTTTT. Its protein product is CASSRRTGGNTGELFF.

The chain links TRBV5-1 to TRBJ1-2; 8 nucleotides align to TRBD1. CDR1 is SGHRS and CDR2 is YFSETQ in the germline V gene. The CDR3 covers 14 residues. Unmatched junction bases numbered 13, after V lost 2 bases and J lost 13 bases. The CDR3: CASSFGVAETGVTF. The CDR3 DNA is TGCGCCAGCAGCTTCGGCGTCGCAGAGACAGGGGTCACCTTC.

The chain couples TRBV11-2 to TRBJ2-7; TRBD2 aligns across 10 bases. This CDR3 has 14 residues. V lost 7 bases and J lost 4; bases outside the gene matches: 7. The germline V gene has CDR1 SGHAT and CDR2 FQNNGV. CDR3 nucleotide sequence: TGTGCCAGCACGGTAGCGGGGGGATTATACGAGCAGTACTTC. This sequence encodes CASTVAGGLYEQYF.